The rows below give T cell receptor beta chains drawn from one sample of a study of cytomegalovirus exposure and HLA in healthy donors. The data were produced by immunoSEQ multiplex PCR, yet TCRdb's version contains in-frame clones alone and is incomplete. The sample holds some 190,000 clones, around 76% seen once. The sample consisted of PBMCs. Receptors were obtained from a middle-aged man in good health and CMV-seronegative. Both conserved end residues are part of each CDR3.

j_call v_call cdr3_aa
TRBJ2-1 TRBV5-1 CASSAGLATYYNEQFF
TRBJ2-1 TRBV2 CASMGLVGEQFF
TRBJ2-2 TRBV7-2 CASSLEGAGTGELFF
TRBJ2-1 TRBV27 CASSPAGLSYNEQFF
TRBJ1-5 TRBV7-3 CASSLGSGSGGQPQHF
TRBJ2-7 TRBV5-6 CASSPGTRLSYEQYF
TRBJ1-2 TRBV11-3 CASSLDGQGYGYTF
TRBJ1-2 TRBV5-1 CASRQTGTGLAYGYTF
TRBJ1-1 TRBV5-1 CASSFGGNTEAFF
TRBJ1-6 TRBV11-1 CASSQQGNNSPLHF
TRBJ2-1 TRBV19 CASSTGISYNEQFF
TRBJ1-2 TRBV2 CASTTPGTGVRGYTF
TRBJ2-1 TRBV7-8 CASSGPTDSGLAGRNNEQFF
TRBJ2-1 TRBV30 CAWSGLAGGPGNEQFF
TRBJ2-7 TRBV7-9 CASSSMDRGNSYEQYF
TRBJ2-7 TRBV25-1 CASSDNPPRHEQYF
TRBJ1-3 TRBV30 CAWGGWTNGNTIYF
TRBJ2-1 TRBV6-5 CASSYSGAVPNEQFF
TRBJ2-7 TRBV29-1 CSVERGRGKDEQYF
TRBJ1-4 TRBV7-2 CASSPTTGQNGEKLFF
TRBJ1-2 TRBV18 CASSPGQTTNYGYTF
TRBJ2-7 TRBV11-1 CASSLGATSRGYEQYF
TRBJ1-2 TRBV2 CASSDPANYGYTF
TRBJ1-2 TRBV4-2 CASSQVGGNYGYTF
TRBJ2-1 TRBV6-6 CASSSLGQGAINEQFF
TRBJ1-5 TRBV6-1 CASLRENYQPQHF
TRBJ2-5 TRBV6-5 CASSYSGTSGQETQYF
TRBJ2-5 TRBV5-8 CASSLEPSVETQYF
TRBJ1-2 TRBV28 CASSIYGAGGFGYTF
TRBJ2-1 TRBV27 CASSTTGYNEQFF
TRBJ2-5 TRBV7-9 CASSFEGLAETQYF
TRBJ1-4 TRBV18 CASSPENSRGEKLFF
TRBJ2-7 TRBV11-2 CASRSTGLYEQYF
TRBJ2-2 TRBV5-1 CASSFSTGGANTGELFF
TRBJ2-3 TRBV5-6 CASSRSGSRDTQYF
TRBJ1-1 TRBV11-3 CASSFVRGSYTEAFF
TRBJ1-1 TRBV6-1 CASSDRTPMGAFF
TRBJ2-1 TRBV5-6 CASSPIYAGGSEQFF
TRBJ2-5 TRBV28 CASRRETQYF
TRBJ2-3 TRBV5-1 CASSPIRGKKADTQYF
TRBJ2-5 TRBV19 CASSQTGTEETQYF
TRBJ1-1 TRBV13 CASSLGGQREAFF
TRBJ2-1 TRBV7-5 CARSHGQDLPPFF
TRBJ2-1 TRBV10-3 CAISETIEQFF
TRBJ1-2 TRBV7-8 CASSARFTAYGYTF
TRBJ1-6 TRBV27 CASSLPGRPNSPLHF
TRBJ2-2 TRBV9 CASSGRLALNTGELFF